The text below deals with one T cell receptor (beta chain). This sample is part of a study of CD8 T cells in Susac syndrome. Germline V gene sequence: CDR1 SGHRS, CDR2 YFSETQ. The CDR3 sequence is 10 residues long. The ends were cut back, 8 bases at V and 6 bases at J, with 8 bases in the middle. An amount of RNA that ranged from 0.5 to 1 ug was reverse transcribed with random hexamers. In TCRdb, the immunoSEQ multiplex PCR reads were re-called with MiXCR into one record per CDR3 protein. The sample lists a few hundred thousand distinct CDR3 sequences; around 84% were seen once. This sequence joins TRBV5-1 and TRBJ1-2; D remains unclear. The source material was CD8+ T cells from PBMCs. This receptor was identified in a human donor with multiple sclerosis. CDR3 DNA sequence: TGCGCCAGTAGAGGTGATGGCTACACCTTC. It is translated as CASRGDGYTF.